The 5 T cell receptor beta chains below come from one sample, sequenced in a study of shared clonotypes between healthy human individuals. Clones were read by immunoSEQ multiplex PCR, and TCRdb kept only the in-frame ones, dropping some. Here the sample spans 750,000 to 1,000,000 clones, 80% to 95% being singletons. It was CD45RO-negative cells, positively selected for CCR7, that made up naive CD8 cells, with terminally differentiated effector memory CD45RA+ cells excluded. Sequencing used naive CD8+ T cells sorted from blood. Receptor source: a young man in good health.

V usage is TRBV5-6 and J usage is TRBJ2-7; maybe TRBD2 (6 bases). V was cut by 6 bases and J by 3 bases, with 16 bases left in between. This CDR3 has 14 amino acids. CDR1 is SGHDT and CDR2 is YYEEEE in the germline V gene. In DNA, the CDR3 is TGTGCCAGCATTAGGCTGGGGGAGGTCTACGAGCAGTACTTC. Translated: CASIRLGEVYEQYF.

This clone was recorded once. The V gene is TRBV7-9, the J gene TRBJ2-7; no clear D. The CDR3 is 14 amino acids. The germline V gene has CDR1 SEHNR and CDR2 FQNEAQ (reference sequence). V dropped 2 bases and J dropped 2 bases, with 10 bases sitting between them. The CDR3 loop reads CASSLSGSTYEQYF. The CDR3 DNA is TGTGCCAGCAGCTTAAGTGGCAGTACCTACGAGCAGTACTTC. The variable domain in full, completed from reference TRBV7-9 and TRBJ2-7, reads DTGVSQNPRHKITKRGQNVTFRCDPISEHNRLYWYRQTLGQGPEFLTYFQNEAQLEKSRLLSDRFSAERPKGSFSTLEIQRTEQGDSAMYLCASSLSGSTYEQYFGPGTRLTVT.

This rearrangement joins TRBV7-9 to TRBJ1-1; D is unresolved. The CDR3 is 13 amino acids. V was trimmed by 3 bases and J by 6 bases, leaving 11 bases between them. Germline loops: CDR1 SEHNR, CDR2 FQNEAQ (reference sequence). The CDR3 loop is CASSLGVSAEAFF. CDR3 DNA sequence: TGTGCCAGCAGCTTGGGAGTATCCGCTGAAGCTTTCTTT. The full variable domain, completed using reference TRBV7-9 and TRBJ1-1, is DTGVSQNPRHKITKRGQNVTFRCDPISEHNRLYWYRQTLGQGPEFLTYFQNEAQLEKSRLLSDRFSAERPKGSFSTLEIQRTEQGDSAMYLCASSLGVSAEAFFGQGTRLTVV.

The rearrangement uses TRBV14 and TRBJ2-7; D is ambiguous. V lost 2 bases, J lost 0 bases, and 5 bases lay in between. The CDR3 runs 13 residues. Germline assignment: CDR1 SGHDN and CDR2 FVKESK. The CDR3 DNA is TGTGCCAGCAGCCAAAGAATCTCCTACGAGCAGTACTTC. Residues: CASSQRISYEQYF. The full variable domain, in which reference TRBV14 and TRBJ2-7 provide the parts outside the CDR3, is EAGVTQFPSHSVIEKGQTVTLRCDPISGHDNLYWYRRVMGKEIKFLLHFVKESKQDESGMPNNRFLAERTGGTYSTLKVQPAELEDSGVYFCASSQRISYEQYFGPGTRLTVT.

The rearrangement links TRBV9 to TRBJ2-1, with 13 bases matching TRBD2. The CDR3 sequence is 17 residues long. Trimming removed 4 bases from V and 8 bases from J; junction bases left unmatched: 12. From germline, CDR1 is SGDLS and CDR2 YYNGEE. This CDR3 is CASSLSPGTSGIYEQFF. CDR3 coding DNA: TGTGCCAGCAGCTTATCGCCCGGGACTAGCGGGATATATGAGCAGTTCTTC.